Below, one T cell receptor (beta chain) is given with its context. The sample is drawn from a study of blood T cell repertoires in COVID-19. This CDR3 contains 14 residues. The V and J ends lost 5 bases and 0 bases respectively, with 10 bases between them. Germline-derived CDR1 and CDR2 are MDHEN and SYDVKM. Libraries were prepared by immunoSEQ multiplex PCR; TCRdb keeps only in-frame clonotypes and omits some of them. This table has some 250,000 clones, approximately 86% appearing once. Material: peripheral blood. V usage is TRBV28 and J usage is TRBJ1-1; D unclear. The TCR was taken from a man aged 25 to 40 with active or convalescent COVID-19. DNA for the CDR3: TGTGCCAGCAGTCAGACATGGATGAACACTGAAGCTTTCTTT. This codes for CASSQTWMNTEAFF. The full variable domain, its missing parts supplied by reference TRBV28 and TRBJ1-1, is DVKVTQSSRYLVKRTGEKVFLECVQDMDHENMFWYRQDPGLGLRLIYFSYDVKMKEKGDIPEGYSVSREKKERFSLILESASTNQTSMYLCASSQTWMNTEAFFGQGTRLTVV.